One sample yielded the 27 T cell receptor beta chains listed below, sequenced in a study of T cell responses to AZD1222 COVID-19 vaccine. The repertoire was sequenced with immunoSEQ multiplex PCR; TCRdb's copy has only in-frame clones and lacks some. The table lists approximately 140,000 clones, more than 85% of them singletons, with approximately 3.3% in the top ten. The material was peripheral blood, obtained 28 days after the second AZD1222 dose. The receptors here all came from an adult who received the AZD1222 COVID-19 vaccine.

The V call is TRBV10-3, the J call TRBJ2-7; 8 bases line up with TRBD2. The germline CDR1 and CDR2 sequences are ENHRY and SYGVKD. There are 15 residues in the CDR3. Losses at the gene ends were 6 bases for V and 7 bases for J; bases not matched to a gene: 14. This CDR3 is CAISGGVGRTREQYF. CDR3 sequence (DNA): TGTGCCATCAGCGGGGGGGTCGGGCGGACAAGGGAGCAGTACTTC.

The chain couples TRBV6-6 to TRBJ2-7; 11 bases fit TRBD2. Germline loops: CDR1 MNHNY, CDR2 SVGAGI (reference sequence). The CDR3 spans 15 residues. Trimming cost V 5 bases and J 1 base; bases outside gene matches: 4. CDR3: CASSVTSGASYEQYF. The CDR3 DNA reads as TGTGCCAGCAGTGTGACTAGCGGGGCGTCCTACGAGCAGTACTTC.

The chain carries TRBV7-9 and TRBJ2-1; the D gene is possibly TRBD1 (7 bases). The CDR3 is 13 amino acids. CDR1 SEHNR and CDR2 FQNEAQ come from the germline V gene (reference sequence). Trimming shortened V by 0 bases and J by 12 bases, and 12 bases separated the two germline ends. CDR3 nucleotide sequence: TGTGCCAGCAGCTTAGCGCGGGACAGCTTGCAGTTCTTC. Amino acid sequence: CASSLARDSLQFF.

Note on this clone: The sample has other DNA sequences that encode this CDR3 too. This rearrangement joins TRBV3-1 (or the pseudogene TRBV3-2) to TRBJ1-3, with unresolved D. CDR1 is LGHDT and CDR2 is YNNKEL in the germline V gene (reference sequence). Trimming shortened V by 1 base and J by 4 bases, and 11 bases separated the two germline ends. The CDR3 runs 15 residues. The CDR3 DNA is TGTGCCAGCAGCCAAGGCAGCCGGTCAGGAAACACCATATATTTT. Translating gives CASSQGSRSGNTIYF.

The CDR3 coding sequence is TGTGCCAGCTCACCGTCCGGGACTAGCGGATACAATGAGCAGTTCTTC. This sequence encodes CASSPSGTSGYNEQFF. The V and J genes are TRBV18 and TRBJ2-1, with 11 bases that match TRBD2. Germline CDR1 and CDR2: KGHSH and LQKENI. V shed 3 bases and J 4 bases; nucleotides not matched to a gene: 5. This CDR3 comprises 16 residues.

This clone has only one observation. The J gene is TRBJ1-2, the V gene TRBV27, with D maybe TRBD1 (5 bases). The germline V gene encodes CDR1 MNHEY and CDR2 SMNVEV (reference sequence). The CDR3 is 14 residues long. Trimming stripped 6 bases from V and 0 bases from J, with 11 bases between. In DNA, the CDR3 is TGTGCCAGCAGCTCTGGGACGGCTAACTATGGCTACACCTTC. Its protein is CASSSGTANYGYTF.

This sequence joins TRBV9 and TRBJ2-5; TRBD2 might be the D (6 bases). Trimming pared 3 bases from V and 1 base from J, leaving 13 bases between. The CDR3 is made up of 15 amino acids. Per germline, CDR1 SGDLS and CDR2 YYNGEE. The CDR3 DNA follows: TGTGCCAGCAGCGATTCCTCTAGCGCCCAAGAGACCCAGTACTTC. This translates into CASSDSSSAQETQYF.

The rearrangement joins TRBV4-1 to TRBJ2-5, with 14 bases matching TRBD2. The ends lost 4 bases at V and 2 bases at J; junction bases unmatched: 6. The CDR3 extends over 17 amino acids. The germline gives CDR1 MGHRA, CDR2 YSYEKL. For the CDR3, the DNA is TGCGCCAGCAGCCTTCGACTAGCGGGAGGGGGGCAAGAGACCCAGTACTTC. Translated: CASSLRLAGGGQETQYF.

The chain recombines TRBV30 with TRBJ2-7; perhaps TRBD2 as D (7 bases). CDR3 size: 13 residues. The germline gives CDR1 GTSNPN, CDR2 SVGIG (reference sequence). The V and J ends lost 2 bases and 5 bases respectively, with 13 bases between them. In DNA form, the CDR3 reads TGTGCCTGGAGTTGGGGGCGGGAGAACGAGCAGTACTTC. Amino acid sequence: CAWSWGRENEQYF.

The rearrangement uses TRBV28 and TRBJ1-2; no reliable D call. V was trimmed by 4 bases and J by 7 bases, leaving 10 bases between them. CDR3 length: 12 residues. Looked up from germline, CDR1 is MDHEN and CDR2 is SYDVKM. Here the CDR3 reads CASSWERGGYTF. The DNA of the CDR3 is TGTGCCAGCAGTTGGGAGCGAGGTGGCTACACCTTC.

The chain uses TRBV11-2 and TRBJ2-1; D not resolved. CDR3 length: 16 residues. CDR1 and CDR2 from the germline V gene are SGHAT and FQNNGV. V shed 2 bases and J shed 6 bases, with 17 bases lying between them. CDR3 loop: CASSLWVTSTSNEQFF. DNA of the CDR3: TGTGCCAGCAGCTTATGGGTCACCAGTACAAGCAATGAGCAGTTCTTC. Full variable domain (missing parts from reference TRBV11-2 and TRBJ2-1): EAGVAQSPRYKIIEKRQSVAFWCNPISGHATLYWYQQILGQGPKLLIQFQNNGVVDDSQLPKDRFSAERLKGVDSTLKIQPAKLEDSAVYLCASSLWVTSTSNEQFFGPGTRLTVL.

The chain joins TRBV3-1 (or the pseudogene TRBV3-2) to TRBJ1-2, with 10 bases aligning to TRBD1. Germline V gene lookup returns CDR1 LGHDT and CDR2 YNNKEL (reference sequence). Trimming cost V 1 base and J 4 bases; bases outside gene matches: 3. The CDR3 runs to 15 residues. CDR3: CASSQGDRGGYGYTF. CDR3 sequence (DNA): TGTGCCAGCAGCCAAGGGGACAGGGGAGGCTATGGCTACACCTTC.

This rearrangement joins TRBV6-4 to TRBJ1-5; TRBD1 matches 12 bases. V lost 2 bases to trimming and J lost 5 bases; unmatched junction nucleotides: 7. Germline V gene data show CDR1 as MRHNA and CDR2 as SNTAGT. This CDR3 has 17 residues. The CDR3 reads CASSDARDRGRDQPQHF. For the CDR3, the DNA is TGTGCCAGCAGTGACGCCCGGGACAGGGGGCGGGATCAGCCCCAGCATTTT.

The rearrangement links TRBV29-1 to TRBJ1-6; tentative D call: TRBD1 (5 bases). The CDR3 has 15 amino acids. V lost 6 bases to trimming and J lost 10 bases, with 22 bases between them. CDR1 SQVTM and CDR2 ANQGSEA come from the germline V gene. Here the CDR3 DNA reads TGCAGCGTGATGCGGGGCTCGGGGTTAGGATCACCCCTCCACTTT. Translated: CSVMRGSGLGSPLHF.

The chain has TRBV7-3 and TRBJ2-7; tentatively, D is TRBD1 or TRBD2 (5 bases each). CDR3 length: 15 residues. Germline CDR1 and CDR2: SGHTA and FQGTGA. The V end lost 2 bases, the J end lost 4 bases, and 15 bases lay between the germline ends. CDR3 sequence: CASSLGAGRDYEQYF. Here the CDR3 DNA reads TGTGCCAGCAGCTTAGGGGCAGGGAGAGATTACGAGCAGTACTTC.

The chain uses TRBV5-1 and TRBJ1-2; no clear D gene. CDR1 is SGHRS and CDR2 is YFSETQ in the germline V gene. Trimming took 0 bases from V and 4 from J, leaving 7 bases between them. The CDR3 extends over 13 amino acids. The CDR3 spells CASSLDSTYGYTF. CDR3 DNA sequence: TGCGCCAGCAGCTTGGATAGTACCTATGGCTACACCTTC.

J is TRBJ1-1 and V is TRBV6-6; D gene uncertain. V lost 5 bases and J lost 1, with 8 bases in between. The CDR3 is 13 residues long. Germline loops: CDR1 MNHNY, CDR2 SVGAGI (reference sequence). The CDR3 nucleotides are TGTGCCAGCAGTGGACGGCAGAACACTGAAGCTTTCTTT. Its translation is CASSGRQNTEAFF.

A single count supports this clone. The gene calls are TRBV19 and TRBJ1-2; unclear D gene. The germline V gene encodes CDR1 LNHDA and CDR2 SQIVND (reference sequence). Deletions cut 7 bases from V and 8 bases from J, with 20 bases between. The CDR3 is made up of 14 amino acids. The chain's CDR3 is CASNRPGGSWGYTF. As DNA, the CDR3 is TGTGCCAGTAACCGTCCCGGAGGCAGCTGGGGCTACACCTTC.

V is TRBV21-1 and J is TRBJ1-1. TRBV21-1 is flagged as a pseudogene. The CDR3 has 16 residues. The CDR3 DNA sequence: TGTGCCAGCAGCTTCCCCGGGACGGAGGTAGACACTGAAGCTTTCTTT. Translation gives CASSFPGTEVDTEAFF.

The V and J genes are TRBV25-1 and TRBJ1-2, with D uncertain. The germline V gene encodes CDR1 MGHDK and CDR2 SYGVNS. With 3 bases removed from V and 4 bases from J, the gap between germline ends came to 12 bases. CDR3 length: 14 amino acids. CDR3 DNA: TGTGCCAGCAGTGACCGGTCGGGTAGCTATGGCTACACCTTC. Residues: CASSDRSGSYGYTF.

The V call is TRBV9, the J call TRBJ2-2; D not certain. CDR3 length: 16 amino acids. Germline CDR1 reads SGDLS; CDR2 reads YYNGEE. Between the trimmed V and J ends, which lost 2 bases and 4 bases, there was a span of 15 bases. The CDR3 DNA is TGTGCCAGCAGCGTTGGCCACTTTGAACCCACCGGGGAGCTGTTTTTT. It yields the protein CASSVGHFEPTGELFF.

This chain links TRBV9 with TRBJ2-3; tentatively, D is TRBD2 (5 bases). There are 16 residues in the CDR3. V was shortened by 0 bases and J by 1 base, with 12 bases between the two germline ends. CDR1 and CDR2 from the germline V gene are SGDLS and YYNGEE. The CDR3 DNA sequence: TGTGCCAGCAGCGTAGGTTACGGGGTAGGCACAGATACGCAGTATTTT. Protein product: CASSVGYGVGTDTQYF.

J is TRBJ1-1 and V is TRBV9, with a weak D call TRBD1 (5 bases). There are 15 residues in the CDR3. CDR1 is SGDLS, CDR2 YYNGEE, per germline. Between the trimmed V and J ends, which lost 0 bases and 2 bases, there was a span of 11 bases. The DNA of the CDR3 is TGTGCCAGCAGCGTAGCTATAGGGGAAAACACTGAAGCTTTCTTT. Translated, it gives CASSVAIGENTEAFF.

The V and J genes are TRBV7-3 and TRBJ2-5; possible D gene TRBD2, 6 bases. The CDR3 length is 15 residues. Trimming took 4 bases from V and 5 from J, leaving 17 bases between them. CDR1 is SGHTA and CDR2 is FQGTGA in the germline V gene. CDR3 amino acids: CASSSDSYRGETQYF. The CDR3 DNA follows: TGTGCCAGCAGCTCAGACAGTTACCGGGGGGAGACCCAGTACTTC.

The chain recombines TRBV5-4 with TRBJ2-2; a weak D match, TRBD1 (6 bases). From germline, CDR1 is SGHNT and CDR2 YYREEE (reference sequence). V was shortened by 4 bases and J by 2 bases, with 12 bases between the two germline ends. This CDR3 has 15 amino acids. The CDR3 sequence is CASSLGTPNTGELFF. CDR3 bases: TGTGCCAGCAGCCTGGGGACACCAAACACCGGGGAGCTGTTTTTT. The full variable domain, rest sourced from reference TRBV5-4 and TRBJ2-2, is ETGVTQSPTHLIKTRGQQVTLRCSSQSGHNTVSWYQQALGQGPQFIFQYYREEENGRGNFPPRFSGLQFPNYSSELNVNALELDDSALYLCASSLGTPNTGELFFGEGSRLTVL.

CDR3 sequence: CSASAGAGANYEQYF. CDR3 coding DNA: TGCAGTGCTAGTGCCGGAGCGGGAGCAAACTACGAGCAGTACTTC. The V and J genes are TRBV20-1 and TRBJ2-7; 8 bases map to TRBD2. The V gene's germline CDR1 is DFQATT and CDR2 SNEGSKA (reference sequence). The V segment lost 3 bases and the J segment 3 bases; nucleotides outside the gene matches: 10. The CDR3 length is 15 residues.

This clone was observed a few times. The chain recombines TRBV7-2 with TRBJ2-1; weak D call: TRBD2 (5 bases). CDR1 SGHTA and CDR2 FQGNSA come from the germline V gene. Trimming removed 5 bases at V and 5 bases at J, with 16 bases between. CDR3 length: 15 residues. CDR3 nucleotide sequence: TGTGCCAGCAGCCCGGGGTTTTCCAAGCACAATGAGCAGTTCTTC. Translating it yields CASSPGFSKHNEQFF.